This TCR beta chain came from a study of cytomegalovirus exposure and HLA in healthy donors (dated by TCRdb to the late 2010s). General notes on the study: An earlier analysis of 587 of the donors reported about 280 Gb of sequence data and roughly 120 million unique TCR beta sequences obtained from about 180 million T cells. HLA typing included class I and class II loci at four-digit resolution. In addition to the first cohort of several hundred subjects, a separate validation cohort of approximately 130 different subjects was used. The study was designed to test whether signatures of past pathogen exposure could be identified by cataloging public T cell receptors. Across around 400 genotyped donors of the cohort, an average of roughly 250,000 unique TCR beta nucleotide sequences per donor were sequenced, and approximately 17% of those sequences were non-productive. About 280 gigabases of sequencing data and tens of millions of unique TCR sequences made up an early release that covered several hundred HLA-typed donors. Donor age, sex, ethnicity and CMV serostatus were compiled together with the repertoire data. Among the roughly 410 genotyped donors, approximately 77% belonged to the genetic ancestry cluster associated with self-reported Caucasian donors. The number of donors typed differed by locus, with 629-630 for A, B, C, DRB1 and DQB1, approximately 500 for DQA1, 600 to 610 for DPA1, and 400 to 490 for DPB1. All discovery cohort repertoires had been generated using a single sequencing platform. To decide whether each TCR beta V gene segment behaved as functional or pseudogenic, an earlier analysis of some 600 of the donors relied on high-throughput TCR beta sequencing. In a later analysis, previously published TCR beta repertoires from more than 500 donors were re-analyzed and high-resolution HLA genotyping was added so that TCR occurrence patterns could be studied. Several DR-DQ haplotypes were handled as single units for association and clustering because linkage in the cohort was strong. To predict cytomegalovirus infection status, the study combined high-throughput TCR immunosequencing, statistical association of individual TCRs with disease status, and machine learning. Rather than drawing on any new phenotypic data, the later analysis identified candidate immune exposures from TCR beta sequences and the way those sequences occurred across donors. In a later genetic analysis, genome-wide SNP genotypes for 398 of the 666 donors were used, and that subset was treated as a discovery cohort. The study profiled the T cell repertoires of approximately 700 subjects by immunosequencing and related them to cytomegalovirus serostatus. Study-level results and caveats: CMV serostatus was the only immune exposure information available for the cohort. In a later genetic analysis, a missense DCLRE1C variant was associated with V-gene and J-gene trimming of TCR beta chains, and the association was replicated in an independent cohort. Strong co-occurrence of HLA alleles, especially DR and DQ, made assigning TCR associations to individual alleles difficult. Compared with the approximately 600-donor mean, donors in an Asian-associated ancestry cluster had fewer N-insertions in productive TCRs, according to a later genetic analysis. In a later analysis, most CMV-associated TCR beta chains were found to appear HLA-restricted, with HLA associations seemingly driven largely by CMV exposure. Seventeen rarely observed V segments, including chromosome 9 orphons, were excluded from the earlier analysis of just under 600 of the donors because counts were too low. Across donors, most TCR sequences were observed very rarely, whereas some public TCRs were present in many individuals. In a later analysis, some 17,000 TCR beta sequences were associated with specific HLA alleles at a false discovery rate of 0.05. Because HLA typing was missing for some donors at each locus, association tests included only the typed subset. Some IMGT-functional V segments, including TRBV6-2 and TRBV6-3, could not be told apart with the 87-base-pair reads, so those segments were excluded. Compared with equally common non-associated chains, HLA-associated TCR beta chains in a later analysis were more clonally expanded and had lower generation probabilities. Linkage disequilibrium might explain the correlated functional status among segregating V segments, but an unknown experimental factor could not be excluded. In both the original and validation cohorts, the classifier was reported to diagnose cytomegalovirus status with high specificity and sensitivity. A total of fewer than 200 TCR beta chains were listed by the study as associated with cytomegalovirus. It was suggested by the authors that the approach could potentially be generalized to other disease states and immunological phenotypes. In vitro tests confirmed that a few of the cytomegalovirus-associated TCR beta chains recognize cytomegalovirus antigens. Several of the top co-occurrence clusters appeared to be linked to parvovirus B19, influenza, CMV and Epstein-Barr virus, according to a later analysis. In a later analysis, the rate of TCR association differed among HLA loci, with DRB1 alleles having the most associated TCRs and HLA-C alleles having the fewest. The presence/absence analyses assumed that sequencing depth was roughly uniform across donors, and that assumption may not be true. A further reported finding was that TCR beta sequences accurately predicted the HLA-A and HLA-B alleles for most subjects in the first cohort. A group of highly shared sequence variants was considered likely to be a technical artifact of the sequencing pipeline. An earlier analysis of some 590 of the donors showed that most TCR beta V segments appeared in productive rearrangements either about 87% or about 30% of the time, which broadly matched IMGT annotations. This cohort had only TCR beta chains sequenced, and the lack of alpha or paired-chain data limited which features could be detected.

The germline V gene provides CDR1 KGHSH and CDR2 LQKENI. The CDR3, cysteine through phenylalanine, is 13 amino acids long. The entry retains the CDR3 DNA only, 39 bases that are in frame from base 1. Relative to germline, V is missing 6 bases and J is missing 5 bases, with 6 bases of the junction outside any gene match. With regard to this clone: Its antigen is still unknown. There are no base qualities to consult, and no much larger clone falls within one base.

The cohort consisted of 666 healthy bone marrow donors. At the time of sampling, all cohort members were nominally healthy, though unrecorded immune exposures were likely present. The donor was CMV seronegative and belonged to the group of around 350 seronegative cohort members. A peripheral blood sample was collected from each donor, and TCR beta sequencing was performed on peripheral blood mononuclear cells. Genomic DNA was extracted from the blood cell samples with the Qiagen DNeasy Blood Extraction Kit. Receptor amplification or capture employed the immunoSEQ multiplex PCR assay. The multiplex PCR relied on a mix of 60 forward primers for TCR Vbeta segments and 13 reverse primers for TCR Jbeta segments. A multiplex PCR assay on genomic DNA amplified the CDR3 region of rearranged TCR beta genes. Amplified TCR beta libraries were sequenced as 87-base-pair reads on the Illumina HiSeq System. The original pipeline was this. A later analysis tallied about 77 million unique TCR beta chains across the 610 or so repertoires, and around 10 million of those chains were shared by two or more donors. To remove PCR and sequencing errors, raw reads were error-corrected and collapsed into unique sequences using a nearest-neighbor algorithm that merged closely related sequences. To assign V, D and J gene segments, CDR3 sequences were aligned to IMGT reference sequences. For a sequence to be retained, a match of at least six nucleotides was required to both a V gene segment and a J gene segment. Rearrangements were classified as productive when the CDR3 lacked stop codons and remained in frame with V and J, and all other rearrangements were classified as non-productive. Following IMGT convention, CDR3 was defined as the stretch from the second conserved V-encoded cysteine to the conserved J-encoded phenylalanine. In an earlier analysis of 500 to 650 of the donors, sequences lacking an unambiguous match to a single V gene segment were excluded. An earlier analysis of several hundred of the donors called V segments functional above 56.7% productive rearrangements and segregating when the between-donor standard deviation exceeded 5%. A statistical classification framework was developed to diagnose cytomegalovirus status using the catalog of TCR beta chain sequences. A later analysis assigned V and J genes by comparing TCR nucleotide sequences with IMGT/GENE-DB human TR gene sequences. Using the TCRdist pipeline, a later analysis assigned CDR3 sequences along with most-parsimonious VDJ recombination scenarios. In a later analysis, every TCR beta chain was defined by the combination of its CDR3 amino acid sequence and its V-gene family, and reads without a unique V-gene family were dropped. In a later analysis, 450 to 600 highly shared, low-generation-probability nucleotide sequences were removed to address suspected cross-contamination and a sequencing artifact. In a later analysis, a clonal expansion index for each public chain was calculated from normalized within-repertoire ranks of inferred template counts. A later analysis computed generation probabilities with a VDJ recombination model fitted to out-of-frame rearrangements, and checked the results against IGoR. A later analysis scored TCR-TCR, TCR-HLA and TCR-CMV co-occurrence with hypergeometric tests, applying a repertoire-size bias correction to TCR pairs. False discovery rates were estimated in a later analysis by permuting HLA or CMV assignments 20 times. In a later analysis, co-occurring TCRs were grouped using DBSCAN, and TCRdist sequence similarity was added for clustering within HLA-allele-positive subsets. Repertoires with fewer than 30,000 or more than 120,000 public chains were left out of co-occurrence clustering, as were several repertoires with anomalous nucleotide sharing. Drawn from immuneACCESS, this table holds only the in-frame rearrangements with V and J called that TCRdb kept. Clones are partly lost; checked studies trace under half to an unresolved V gene and leave the rest unexplained. V and J calls and clone size are given by that table; D and trimming were obtained from the DNA. For this sample the table gives fewer than 75,000 clones, of which approximately 79% were detected only once. Less than 3.5% of the sample rests with the top ten.

The chain is encoded by TRBV18 joined to TRBJ1-2; 7 bases in the middle match TRBD1. The clonotype was recovered from a woman in her twenties or thirties in good health and CMV-seronegative. The specimen was PBMCs. The bases read TGTGCCAGCTCCCCGGGACAGCTTTATGGCTACACCTTC. It encodes CASSPGQLYGYTF.